What follows describes a single T cell receptor beta chain. Its antigen remains unknown. The data stem from a study of beta chain features in type 1 diabetes. Study results and caveats: Moderate but significant shortening of TCRB CDR3s was recorded in all four CD4+ subsets from Type 1 diabetes patients. Type 1 diabetes patients had fewer VDJ junction insertions and more deletions.

This CDR3 region has 15 residues. Looked up from germline, CDR1 is MGHRA and CDR2 is YSYEKL. V dropped 5 bases and J dropped 4; count of bases not matched to a gene: 5. Sequenced material consisted of expressed TCRB transcripts (all of the isolated RNA was reverse transcribed). Profiled with immunoSEQ multiplex PCR; TCRdb holds only in-frame clones, not every one. The table has some 280,000 clones, about 13% seen once. By way of CD45RO/CCR7/CD25/CD127/CD95/CD27, the CD4+ regulatory, stem cell-like memory, central memory and naive cells were sorted. Once sorted, every population was more than 98% pure.

This TCR derives from a man aged 25 to 45 with type 1 diabetes. The J gene is TRBJ2-1, the V gene TRBV4-1, with 10 bases lining up with TRBD2. The sequencing input was naive CD4+ T cells from blood. CDR3 DNA sequence: TGCGCCAGCAGCGGAACTAGCGGGGATTACAATGAGCAGTTCTTC. Its protein is CASSGTSGDYNEQFF.